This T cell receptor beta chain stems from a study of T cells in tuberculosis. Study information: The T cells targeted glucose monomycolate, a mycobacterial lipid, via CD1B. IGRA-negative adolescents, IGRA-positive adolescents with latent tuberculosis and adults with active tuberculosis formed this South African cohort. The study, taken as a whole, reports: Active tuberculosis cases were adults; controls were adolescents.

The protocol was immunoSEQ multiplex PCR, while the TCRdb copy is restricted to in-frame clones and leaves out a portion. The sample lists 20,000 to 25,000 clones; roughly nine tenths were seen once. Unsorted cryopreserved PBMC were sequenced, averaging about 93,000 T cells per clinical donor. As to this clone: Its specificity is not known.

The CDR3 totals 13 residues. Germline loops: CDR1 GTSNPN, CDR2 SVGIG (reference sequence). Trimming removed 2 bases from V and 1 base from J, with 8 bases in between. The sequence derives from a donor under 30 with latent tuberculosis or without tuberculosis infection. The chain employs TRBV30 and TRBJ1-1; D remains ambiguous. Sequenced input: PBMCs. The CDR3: CAWSWFRNTEAFF. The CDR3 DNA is TGTGCCTGGAGTTGGTTTAGGAACACTGAAGCTTTCTTT.